This T cell receptor (beta chain) emerged from a study of blood T cell repertoires in COVID-19. Study in general: Researchers got acute and convalescent COVID-19 samples from the United States, Italy and Spain. In each case, the material was cDNA or gDNA derived from T cells, B-cell-depleted T cells, or PBMCs.

Original processing methods: Reference gene primer amplification yielded estimated nucleated cell counts. The method was immunoSEQ multiplex PCR; TCRdb's version includes in-frame clones alone and lacks a portion of them. V and J calls and clone size follow that table, whereas D and trimming were derived from the DNA. There are some 130,000 clones in the sample; approximately 90% occur only once, and about 17% lies in the top ten. The specimen was peripheral blood. This TCR was sampled from a man aged 50 or older with active or convalescent COVID-19.

The CDR3 region is CASSLRTGLNEKLFF. CDR3 sequence (DNA): TGTGCCAGCAGTTTACGGACAGGACTAAATGAAAAACTGTTTTTT. The chain recombines TRBV27 with TRBJ1-4, with 7 positions matching TRBD1. The junction had 5 bases not matched to a gene; V was cut back by 2 bases and J by 5 bases. Germline lookup yields CDR1 MNHEY and CDR2 SMNVEV (reference sequence). The CDR3 extends over 15 amino acids.